The TCR beta chain described here comes from a study of T cells after yellow fever vaccination. The V end lost 9 bases, the J end lost 11 bases, and 16 bases lay between the germline ends. CDR1 and CDR2 from the germline V gene are LNHDA and SQIVND (reference sequence). CDR3 length equals 12 residues. This clonotype was seen more than once but under ten times. Each CDR3 protein is one row after TCRdb ran MiXCR on the 5' RACE reads. Here the sample spans some 670,000 distinct CDR3 sequences, 10% to 15% being singletons. This sample comprised PBMCs, obtained on the day of the yellow fever booster vaccination. This TCR came from a man aged 30-40 years who received the YFV17D yellow fever vaccine. The rearrangement links TRBV19 to TRBJ1-4, with a weak D call TRBD1 (5 bases). CDR3 in amino acids: CASGAFVGKLFF. CDR3 nucleotides: TGTGCCAGCGGGGCGTTTGTCGGGAAACTGTTTTTT. The full variable domain, with the rest looked up from reference TRBV19 and TRBJ1-4, is DGGITQSPKYLFRKEGQNVTLSCEQNLNHDAMYWYRQDPGQGLRLIYYSQIVNDFQKGDIAEGYSVSREKKESFPLTVTSAQKNPTAFYLCASGAFVGKLFFGSGTQLSVL.